This T cell receptor beta chain was captured in a study of blood T cell repertoires in COVID-19. Some clones are missing from TCRdb's copy, which holds only in-frame ones; the method was immunoSEQ multiplex PCR. The sample yields some 46,000 clones, around 85% seen once. Germline CDR1 is SGDLS and CDR2 is YYNGEE. The CDR3 length is 13 residues. Trimming took off 2 bases at V and 4 bases at J, with 7 bases between the two ends. The sample was peripheral blood. The sequence came from a man in his fifties or sixties with acute or convalescent COVID-19. This chain connects TRBV9 to TRBJ2-1, with D tentatively TRBD2 (5 bases). The CDR3 DNA reads as TGTGCCAGCAGCGTCGAGGGATACAATGAGCAGTTCTTC. This encodes CASSVEGYNEQFF.